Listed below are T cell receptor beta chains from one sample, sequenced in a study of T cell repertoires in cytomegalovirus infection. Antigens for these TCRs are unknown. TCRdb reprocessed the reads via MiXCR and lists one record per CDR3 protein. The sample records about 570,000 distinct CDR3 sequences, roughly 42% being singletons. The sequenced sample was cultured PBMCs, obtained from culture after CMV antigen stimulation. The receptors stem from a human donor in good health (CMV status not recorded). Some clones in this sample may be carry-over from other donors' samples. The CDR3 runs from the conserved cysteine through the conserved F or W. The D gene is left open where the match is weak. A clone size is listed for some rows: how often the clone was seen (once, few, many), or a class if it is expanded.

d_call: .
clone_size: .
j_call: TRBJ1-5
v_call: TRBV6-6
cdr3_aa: CASSYPDSFNQPQHF
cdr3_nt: TGTGCCAGCAGTTACCCCGACAGTTTCAATCAGCCCCAGCATTTT

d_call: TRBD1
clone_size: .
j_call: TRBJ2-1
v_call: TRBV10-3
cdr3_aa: CAIRYGQGWGGEQFF
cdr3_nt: TGTGCCATCAGATACGGACAGGGGTGGGGTGGTGAGCAGTTCTTC

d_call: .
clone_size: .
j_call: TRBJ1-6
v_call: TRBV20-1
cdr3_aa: CSAMDWGISYNSPLHF
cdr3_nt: TGCAGTGCTATGGACTGGGGAATCTCCTATAATTCACCCCTCCACTTT

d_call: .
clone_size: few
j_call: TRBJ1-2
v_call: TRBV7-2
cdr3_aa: CASSETPGVGGYTF
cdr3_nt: TGTGCCAGCAGCGAAACCCCAGGGGTTGGCGGCTACACCTTC

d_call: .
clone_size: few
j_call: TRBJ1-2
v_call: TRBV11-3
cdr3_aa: CASSLDSLYYCGYTF
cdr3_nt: TGTGCCAGCAGCTTAGATTCCCTATATTACTGTGGCTACACCTTC

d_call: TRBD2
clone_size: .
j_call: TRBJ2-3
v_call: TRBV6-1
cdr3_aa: CASSINLAGGTDTQYF
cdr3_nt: TGTGCCAGCAGTATCAACCTAGCGGGAGGGACAGATACGCAGTATTTT

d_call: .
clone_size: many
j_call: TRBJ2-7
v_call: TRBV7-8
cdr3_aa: CASSLGQSDYEQYF
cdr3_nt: TGTGCCAGCAGCTTAGGACAGTCTGACTACGAGCAGTACTTC

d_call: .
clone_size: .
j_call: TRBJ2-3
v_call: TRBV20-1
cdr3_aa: CSARDFSRTPDPVSDTQYF
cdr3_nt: TGCAGTGCTAGAGATTTTAGTCGGACACCTGATCCGGTTTCAGATACGCAGTATTTT

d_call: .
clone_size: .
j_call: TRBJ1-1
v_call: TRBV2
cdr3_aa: CASREVVEAFF
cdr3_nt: TGTGCCAGCAGGGAGGTGGTTGAAGCTTTCTTT

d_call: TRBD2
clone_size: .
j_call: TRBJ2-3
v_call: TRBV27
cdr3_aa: CASSLWASGSGSTDTQYF
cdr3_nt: TGTGCCAGCAGCCTTTGGGCTAGCGGGAGTGGAAGCACAGATACGCAGTATTTT

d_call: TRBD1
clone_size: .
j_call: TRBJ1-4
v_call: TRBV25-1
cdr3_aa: CASSDRDRGSNEKLFF
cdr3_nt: TGTGCCAGCAGTGACCGGGACAGGGGATCCAATGAAAAACTGTTTTTT

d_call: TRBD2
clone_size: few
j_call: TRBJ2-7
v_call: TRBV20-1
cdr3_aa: CSALMVAGGSYEQYF
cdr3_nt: TGCAGTGCCTTGATGGTAGCGGGGGGATCCTACGAGCAGTACTTC

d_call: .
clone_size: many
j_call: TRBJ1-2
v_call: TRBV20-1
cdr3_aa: CSAAANYGYTF
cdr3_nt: TGCAGTGCTGCGGCTAACTATGGCTACACCTTC

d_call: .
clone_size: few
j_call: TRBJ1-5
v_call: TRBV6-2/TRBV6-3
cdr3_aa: CASTERRVNQPQHF
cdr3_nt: TGTGCCAGCACCGAACGCAGAGTTAACCAGCCCCAGCATTTT

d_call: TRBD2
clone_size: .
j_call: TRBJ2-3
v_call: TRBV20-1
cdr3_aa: CSAILAVVRTDTQYF
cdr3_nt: TGCAGTGCTATACTAGCGGTAGTCAGAACAGATACGCAGTATTTT

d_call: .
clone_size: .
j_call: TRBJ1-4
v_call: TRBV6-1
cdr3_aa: CASSYTGINEKLFF
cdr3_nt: TGTGCCAGCAGTTACACGGGGATTAATGAAAAACTGTTTTTT

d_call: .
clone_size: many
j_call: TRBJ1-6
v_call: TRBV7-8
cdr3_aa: CASSSTSVYSPLHF
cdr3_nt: TGTGCCAGCAGCTCGACCTCAGTGTATTCACCCCTCCACTTT

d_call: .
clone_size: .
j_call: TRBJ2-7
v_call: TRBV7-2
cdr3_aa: CASSTRTSYEQYF
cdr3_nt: TGTGCCAGCAGCACACGGACTTCCTACGAGCAGTACTTC

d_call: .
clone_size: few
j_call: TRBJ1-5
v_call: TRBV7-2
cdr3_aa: CASSPEQGQPQHF
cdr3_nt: TGTGCCAGCAGCCCTGAGCAGGGCCAGCCCCAGCATTTT

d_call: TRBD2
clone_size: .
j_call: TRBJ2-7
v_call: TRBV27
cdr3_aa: CASTHRGGYEQYF
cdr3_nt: TGTGCCAGCACCCACCGGGGGGGCTACGAGCAGTACTTC

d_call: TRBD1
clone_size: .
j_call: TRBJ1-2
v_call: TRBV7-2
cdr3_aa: CASTPLTGGVYGYTF
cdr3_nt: TGTGCCAGCACCCCCTTAACAGGGGGTGTCTATGGCTACACCTTC

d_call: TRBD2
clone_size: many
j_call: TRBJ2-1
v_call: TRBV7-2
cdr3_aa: CASSSFRGAGAPVNEQFF
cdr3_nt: TGTGCCAGCAGCTCTTTTAGGGGAGCGGGAGCCCCTGTCAATGAGCAGTTCTTC

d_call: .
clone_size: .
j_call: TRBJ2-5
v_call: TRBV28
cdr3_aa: CASILWGGGEETQYF
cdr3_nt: TGTGCCAGCATCCTATGGGGCGGGGGCGAAGAGACCCAGTACTTC

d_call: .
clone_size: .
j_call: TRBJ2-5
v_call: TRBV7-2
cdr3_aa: CASNPVKTGPQYF
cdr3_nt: TGTGCCAGCAACCCCGTCAAAACAGGGCCCCAGTACTTC

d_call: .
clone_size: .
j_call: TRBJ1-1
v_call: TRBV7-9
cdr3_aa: CASSPGGAGTEAFF
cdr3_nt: TGTGCCAGCAGCCCGGGGGGCGCGGGCACTGAAGCTTTCTTT

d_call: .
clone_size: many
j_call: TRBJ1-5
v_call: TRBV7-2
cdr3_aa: CASSFNPRGDQPQHF
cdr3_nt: TGTGCCAGCAGCTTCAACCCTAGAGGTGATCAGCCCCAGCATTTT

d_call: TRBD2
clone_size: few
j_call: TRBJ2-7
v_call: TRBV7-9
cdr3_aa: CASSPSAPGTTSYEQYF
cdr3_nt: TGTGCCAGCAGCCCCAGCGCCCCCGGGACTACCTCCTACGAGCAGTACTTC

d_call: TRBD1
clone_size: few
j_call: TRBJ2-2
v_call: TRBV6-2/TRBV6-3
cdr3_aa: CASRRGRRNTGELFF
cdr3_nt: TGTGCCAGCAGAAGGGGGCGCAGAAACACCGGGGAGCTGTTTTTT

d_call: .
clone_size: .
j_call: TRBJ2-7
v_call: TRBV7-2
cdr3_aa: CASSPSRGGPSSYEQYF
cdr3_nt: TGTGCCAGCAGCCCAAGTAGAGGGGGGCCGAGCTCCTACGAGCAGTACTTC

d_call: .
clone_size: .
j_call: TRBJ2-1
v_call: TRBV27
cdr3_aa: CASSPGLNYNEQFF
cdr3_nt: TGTGCCAGCAGTCCCGGACTGAATTACAATGAGCAGTTCTTC

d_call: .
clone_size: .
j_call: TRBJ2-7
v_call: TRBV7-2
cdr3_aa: CASSLAGRSTYEQYF
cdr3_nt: TGTGCCAGCAGCTTAGCCGGCAGGTCCACCTACGAGCAGTACTTC

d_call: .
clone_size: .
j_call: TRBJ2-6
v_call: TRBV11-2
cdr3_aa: CASSLGSIRGANVLTF
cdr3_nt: TGTGCCAGCAGCTTAGGGTCCATCCGAGGGGCCAACGTCCTGACTTTC

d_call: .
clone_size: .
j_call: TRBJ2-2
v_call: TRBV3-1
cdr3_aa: CASSQDHGTGELFF
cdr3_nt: TGTGCCAGCAGCCAAGATCACGGCACCGGGGAGCTGTTTTTT

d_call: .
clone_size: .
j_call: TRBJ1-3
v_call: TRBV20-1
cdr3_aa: CSASSLIGGSLSGNTIYF
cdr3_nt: TGCAGTGCTAGTTCCCTAATCGGGGGCTCCCTCTCTGGAAACACCATATATTTT

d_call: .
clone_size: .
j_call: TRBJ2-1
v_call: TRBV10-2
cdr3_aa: CASTDRLNGQFF
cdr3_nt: TGCGCCAGCACCGATAGACTGAATGGGCAGTTCTTC

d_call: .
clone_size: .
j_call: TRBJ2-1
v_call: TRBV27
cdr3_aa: CASSFGQRVGDEQFF
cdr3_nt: TGTGCCAGCAGTTTTGGACAGAGAGTAGGCGATGAGCAGTTCTTC

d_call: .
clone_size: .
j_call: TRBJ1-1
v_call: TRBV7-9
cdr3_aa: CASRPEGKRVLTEAFF
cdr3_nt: TGTGCCAGCAGGCCCGAGGGGAAGCGGGTTCTGACTGAAGCTTTCTTT

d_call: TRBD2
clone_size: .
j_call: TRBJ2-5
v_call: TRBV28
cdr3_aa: CASSLAGGKTQYF
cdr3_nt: TGTGCCAGCAGTCTAGCGGGGGGGAAGACCCAGTACTTC

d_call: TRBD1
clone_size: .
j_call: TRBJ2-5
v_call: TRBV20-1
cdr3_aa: CSAENYRDSILETQYF
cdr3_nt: TGCAGTGCCGAAAACTACCGGGACAGCATCTTGGAGACCCAGTACTTC

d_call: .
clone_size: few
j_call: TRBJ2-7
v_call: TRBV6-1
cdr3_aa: CASSEQGLEQYF
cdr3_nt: TGTGCCAGCAGTGAACAGGGGCTGGAGCAGTACTTC

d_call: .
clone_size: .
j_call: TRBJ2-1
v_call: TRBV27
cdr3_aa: CASSFASRTHTMIEYNEQFF
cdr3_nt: TGTGCCAGCAGTTTCGCCTCCAGGACTCATACAATGATCGAATACAATGAGCAGTTCTTC

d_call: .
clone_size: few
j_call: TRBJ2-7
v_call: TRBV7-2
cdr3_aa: CASSLMGLASSYEQYF
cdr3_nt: TGTGCCAGCAGCTTAATGGGTCTAGCGTCGTCCTACGAGCAGTACTTC

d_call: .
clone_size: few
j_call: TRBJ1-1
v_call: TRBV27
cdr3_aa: CASSLLGGQKAFF
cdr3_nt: TGTGCCAGCAGTTTGCTCGGAGGACAGAAAGCTTTCTTT

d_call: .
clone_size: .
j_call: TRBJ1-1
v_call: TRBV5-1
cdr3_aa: CASSLSPAGVEAFF
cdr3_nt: TGCGCCAGCAGCTTGTCCCCGGCCGGGGTTGAAGCTTTCTTT

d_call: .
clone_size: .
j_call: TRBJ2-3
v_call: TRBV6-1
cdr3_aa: CASGPTARDTQYF
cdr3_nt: TGTGCCAGCGGGCCGACAGCCAGGGATACGCAGTATTTT

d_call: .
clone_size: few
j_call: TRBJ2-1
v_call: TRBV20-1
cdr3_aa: CSARDGASPYNEQFF
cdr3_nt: TGCAGTGCTAGAGATGGGGCCTCCCCCTACAATGAGCAGTTCTTC

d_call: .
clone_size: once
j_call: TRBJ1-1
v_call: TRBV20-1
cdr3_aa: CSAIEGTSPRPPEAFF
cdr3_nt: TGCAGTGCTATAGAGGGGACCTCTCCCCGGCCACCTGAAGCTTTCTTT

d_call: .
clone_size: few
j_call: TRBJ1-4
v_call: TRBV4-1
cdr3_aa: CASSQVTWSGEKLFF
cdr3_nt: TGCGCCAGCAGCCAAGTTACTTGGAGTGGAGAAAAACTGTTTTTT

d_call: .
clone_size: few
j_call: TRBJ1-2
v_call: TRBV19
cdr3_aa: CASSIPGSANYGYTF
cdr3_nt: TGTGCCAGTAGTATCCCCGGATCTGCTAACTATGGCTACACCTTC

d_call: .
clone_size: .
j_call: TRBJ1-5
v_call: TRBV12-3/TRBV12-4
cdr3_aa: CASSPGGSDNQPQHF
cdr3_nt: TGTGCCAGCAGCCCGGGGGGATCAGACAATCAGCCCCAGCATTTT

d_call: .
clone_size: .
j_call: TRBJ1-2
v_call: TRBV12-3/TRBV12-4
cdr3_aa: CASSLAPEDGYTF
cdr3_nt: TGTGCCAGCAGTTTAGCCCCAGAGGATGGCTACACCTTC